Presented here are 29 T cell receptor beta chains from one specimen sequenced in a study of CD8 T cells in Susac syndrome. RNA amounts of about 0.5 to 1 ug underwent reverse transcription with random hexamers. MiXCR, run by TCRdb on the immunoSEQ multiplex PCR reads, gives a single entry per CDR3 protein. Here the sample spans approximately 190,000 distinct CDR3 sequences, roughly 92% being singletons. The sequenced sample consisted of CD4+ T cells from PBMCs. These TCRs come from a human donor in good health.

The chain joins TRBV5-6 to TRBJ2-1; D is possibly TRBD1 (6 bases). The CDR3 is 19 residues long. With 1 base removed from V and 0 bases from J, the gap between germline ends came to 20 bases. Germline V gene lookup returns CDR1 SGHDT and CDR2 YYEEEE. As DNA, the CDR3 is TGTGCCAGCAGCTTGCGGTCCTCAAGGGGGAGCCCCTCCTACAATGAGCAGTTCTTC. It is translated as CASSLRSSRGSPSYNEQFF.

The rearrangement joins TRBV7-3 to TRBJ2-5; D uncertain. The CDR3 is 14 amino acids. Trimming stripped 5 bases from V and 2 bases from J, with 12 bases between. Germline V gives CDR1 SGHTA, CDR2 FQGTGA. The CDR3 nucleotides read TGTGCCAGCAGCCCTACCTCACCACAAGAGACCCAGTACTTC. Translation: CASSPTSPQETQYF.

The V call is TRBV9, the J call TRBJ2-2; possibly TRBD1 for D (6 bases). This CDR3 has 15 residues. Germline-derived CDR1 and CDR2 are SGDLS and YYNGEE. V was cut by 3 bases and J by 1 base, with 10 bases left in between. The CDR3 DNA is TGTGCCAGCAGCGATCAAGGGGGGAACACCGGGGAGCTGTTTTTT. It yields the protein CASSDQGGNTGELFF. Drawing the rest from reference TRBV9 and TRBJ2-2, the complete variable domain is DSGVTQTPKHLITATGQRVTLRCSPRSGDLSVYWYQQSLDQGLQFLIQYYNGEERAKGNILERFSAQQFPDLHSELNLSSLELGDSALYFCASSDQGGNTGELFFGEGSRLTVL.

This rearrangement joins TRBV3-1 to TRBJ1-2; no definite D call. The CDR3 loop spans 15 amino acids. V lost 0 bases, J lost 4 bases, and 12 bases lay in between. Germline assignment: CDR1 LGHDT and CDR2 YNNKEL (reference sequence). The CDR3 is CASSQDPGRSYGYTF. The CDR3 DNA is TGTGCCAGCAGCCAAGATCCGGGCAGGTCCTATGGCTACACCTTC.

The rearrangement links TRBV29-1 to TRBJ1-5, with D hard to call. Germline assignment: CDR1 SQVTM and CDR2 ANQGSEA. Deletions cut 3 bases from V and 3 bases from J, with 9 bases between. The CDR3 totals 13 residues. This CDR3 is CSVDSGPNQPQHF. In DNA form, the CDR3 reads TGCAGCGTTGACTCAGGCCCCAATCAGCCCCAGCATTTT.

This chain connects TRBV2 to TRBJ2-2, with 7 bases that match TRBD1. The CDR3 totals 15 residues. CDR1 is SNHLY, CDR2 FYNNEI, per germline. The ends lost 6 bases at V and 4 bases at J; junction bases unmatched: 8. The CDR3 region has the DNA TGTGCCAGCAGATCCGGGACAGAGGGCACCGGGGAGCTGTTTTTT. This gives the protein CASRSGTEGTGELFF. Together with reference TRBV2 and TRBJ2-2, the CDR3 gives the full variable domain: EPEVTQTPSHQVTQMGQEVILRCVPISNHLYFYWYRQILGQKVEFLVSFYNNEISEKSEIFDDQFSVERPDGSNFTLKIRSTKLEDSAMYFCASRSGTEGTGELFFGEGSRLTVL.

V usage is TRBV2 and J usage is TRBJ1-5; D is perhaps TRBD1 (5 bases). V was pared by 4 bases and J by 9 bases, with 19 bases between. This CDR3 region has 15 residues. Germline V gene lookup returns CDR1 SNHLY and CDR2 FYNNEI. CDR3 in amino acids: CASSGSGGSFLPQHF. DNA of the CDR3: TGTGCCAGCAGTGGGTCTGGGGGGTCCTTTCTGCCCCAGCATTTT.

Only one count was recorded for this clonotype. The V call is TRBV4-1, the J call TRBJ1-3; 9 nucleotides align to TRBD1. The germline CDR1 and CDR2 sequences are MGHRA and YSYEKL. The CDR3 has 15 amino acids. Germline trimming cut 6 bases from V and 1 base from J; bases unmatched to any gene: 4. CDR3 amino acids: CASRWTGASGNTIYF. CDR3 DNA sequence: TGCGCCAGCAGATGGACAGGGGCGTCTGGAAACACCATATATTTT.

The rearrangement joins TRBV7-9 to TRBJ2-5; weak D call: TRBD2 (6 bases). Germline CDR1 is SEHNR and CDR2 is FQNEAQ (reference sequence). Deletions cut 5 bases from V and 13 bases from J, with 17 bases between. The CDR3 runs 12 residues. The chain's CDR3 is CASSPAGFGAYF. CDR3 bases: TGTGCCAGCAGCCCGGCGGGGTTCGGCGCGTACTTC.

The rearrangement uses TRBV7-3 and TRBJ2-3; TRBD2 matches 8 bases. Germline CDR1 is SGHTA and CDR2 is FQGTGA. This CDR3 has 14 residues. V lost 5 bases, J lost 6 bases, and 7 bases stayed unmatched. The CDR3 sequence: CASSPGGALDTQYF. In nucleotides, the CDR3 is TGTGCCAGCAGCCCCGGGGGGGCGCTGGATACGCAGTATTTT.

The chain has TRBV4-1 and TRBJ2-1; 7 bases fit TRBD2. This CDR3 is 15 amino acids long. Germline V lookup: CDR1 MGHRA, CDR2 YSYEKL. V was clipped by 5 bases and J by 6 bases; unmatched bases: 10. The CDR3 reads CASSYSGNSANEQFF. DNA for the CDR3: TGCGCCAGCAGCTACAGCGGGAACTCCGCCAATGAGCAGTTCTTC.

V is TRBV2 and J is TRBJ2-7, with 11 bases matching TRBD1. Germline loops: CDR1 SNHLY, CDR2 FYNNEI. The CDR3 is 14 residues long. With V trimmed by 8 bases and J by 1 base, 4 bases remained unmatched. CDR3 coding DNA: TGTGCCAGCCGCCGGGACAGGGGGTCCTACGAGCAGTACTTC. Residues: CASRRDRGSYEQYF.

The chain recombines TRBV27 with TRBJ2-3, with 12 positions matching TRBD2. V lost 2 bases to trimming and J lost 2 bases; unmatched junction nucleotides: 11. The CDR3 is made up of 19 amino acids. Per germline, CDR1 MNHEY and CDR2 SMNVEV (reference sequence). The CDR3 coding sequence is TGTGCCAGCAGTTTACAGTTCGTGACTAGCGGGGGTCTCACAGATACGCAGTATTTT. Translation: CASSLQFVTSGGLTDTQYF.

This clonotype was seen once. This chain links TRBV16 with TRBJ1-5; D possibly corresponds to TRBD1 (5 bases). The length of the CDR3 is 16 residues. Trimming removed 0 bases from V and 5 bases from J, with 14 bases in between. Germline V CDR1 and CDR2: KGHSY, FQNENV. CDR3 amino acids: CASSQSRQQGDQPQHF. In nucleotides, the CDR3 is TGTGCCAGCAGCCAATCTAGGCAGCAGGGCGATCAGCCCCAGCATTTT.

The chain is built from TRBV12-3 or TRBV12-4 and TRBJ1-3; no reliable D call. Trimming took 7 bases from V and 14 from J, leaving 15 bases between them. CDR3 size: 11 residues. The CDR3 is CASTRASGVYF. CDR3 coding DNA: TGTGCCAGCACCCGGGCCTCCGGCGTATATTTT.

This clonotype was found once. The genes are TRBV29-1 and TRBJ2-7; a possible D gene is TRBD2 (5 bases). The CDR3 totals 12 residues. The V and J ends lost 4 bases and 7 bases respectively, with 14 bases between them. Germline V gene sequence: CDR1 SQVTM, CDR2 ANQGSEA. DNA of the CDR3: TGCAGCGTTGGGACTCGAATGGGAGAGCAGTACGTC. Its protein is CSVGTRMGEQYV.

The table lists this clonotype with a few counts. The chain combines TRBV7-2 with TRBJ2-7, with D unclear. Per germline, CDR1 SGHTA and CDR2 FQGNSA. There are 14 residues in the CDR3. V was shortened by 0 bases and J by 2 bases, with 8 bases between the two germline ends. CDR3 residues: CASSLAQSPYEQYV. The CDR3, as DNA: TGTGCCAGCAGCTTAGCCCAGTCCCCCTACGAGCAGTACGTC.

CDR3 DNA sequence: TGTGCCAGCAGCTATGACAGGGTCAGGACTGAAGCTTTCTTT. Translated: CASSYDRVRTEAFF. The chain combines TRBV7-3 with TRBJ1-1; 7 nucleotides line up with TRBD1. The V segment lost 4 bases and the J segment 5 bases; nucleotides outside the gene matches: 7. The CDR3 has 14 residues. From germline, CDR1 is SGHTA and CDR2 FQGTGA.

The rearrangement uses TRBV20-1 and TRBJ2-5, with TRBD2 identical over 9 bases. From germline, CDR1 is DFQATT and CDR2 SNEGSKA (reference sequence). The CDR3 contains 15 residues. Unmatched junction bases numbered 9, after V lost 2 bases and J lost 5 bases. Written as DNA, the CDR3 is TGCAGTGCTAGAATCCGCGGGGGGGCCTGGGAGACCCAGTACTTC. Its protein is CSARIRGGAWETQYF.

The chain links TRBV27 to TRBJ1-2, with D uncertain. The CDR3 has 13 residues. CDR1 and CDR2 (germline): MNHEY, SMNVEV (reference sequence). V was trimmed by 2 bases and J by 1 base, leaving 5 bases between them. Here the CDR3 DNA reads TGTGCCAGCAGTTTAAAAAATAACTATGGCTACACCTTC. Translating gives CASSLKNNYGYTF.

The V and J genes are TRBV12-3 or TRBV12-4 and TRBJ2-3, with 8 bases aligning to TRBD1. The CDR3 is 17 residues long. V lost 5 bases and J lost 1; bases outside the gene matches: 11. CDR3 amino acids: CASSRKRQGTGTDTQYF. The CDR3 DNA follows: TGTGCCAGCAGTCGAAAGAGACAGGGGACCGGCACAGATACGCAGTATTTT.

The rearrangement links TRBV7-9 to TRBJ2-2, with D unresolved. Trimming stripped 3 bases from V and 6 bases from J, with 5 bases between. The CDR3 runs 12 residues. Germline-derived CDR1 and CDR2 are SEHNR and FQNEAQ (reference sequence). CDR3 DNA: TGTGCCAGCAGCTTCGGGTCCGGGGAGCTGTTTTTT. Encoded protein: CASSFGSGELFF.

The genes are TRBV5-6 and TRBJ2-7, with D possibly matching TRBD2 (5 bases). The germline V gene encodes CDR1 SGHDT and CDR2 YYEEEE. V was trimmed by 1 base and J by 3 bases, leaving 8 bases between them. The CDR3 length is 13 residues. CDR3 nucleotides: TGTGCCAGCAGCTTGCACGGACTCTACGAGCAGTACTTC. It yields the protein CASSLHGLYEQYF.

The V and J genes are TRBV4-2 and TRBJ1-5; maybe TRBD1 (6 bases). There are 17 residues in the CDR3. The V gene's germline CDR1 is LGHNA and CDR2 YNFKEQ. V was clipped by 0 bases and J by 2 bases, with 14 bases between them. This CDR3 reads CASSQEGGARGNQPQHF. DNA of the CDR3: TGTGCCAGCAGCCAAGAGGGGGGGGCGAGGGGCAATCAGCCCCAGCATTTT.

The chain links TRBV3-1 to TRBJ2-1, with 7 bases that match TRBD2. This CDR3 spans 14 amino acids. The V and J ends lost 5 bases and 9 bases, in that order; junction bases with no gene match: 10. From germline, CDR1 is LGHDT and CDR2 YNNKEL (reference sequence). The CDR3 protein is CASSGRGHAGEQFF. CDR3 DNA: TGTGCCAGCAGCGGGAGGGGCCACGCAGGTGAGCAGTTCTTC.

CDR3 nucleotides: TGTGCCAGCAGCTTCGGCGGGACGGCAACTAATGAAAAACTGTTTTTT. It yields the protein CASSFGGTATNEKLFF. This rearrangement joins TRBV5-6 to TRBJ1-4; possibly TRBD1 for D (5 bases). Germline V gene data show CDR1 as SGHDT and CDR2 as YYEEEE. The CDR3 extends over 16 amino acids. V lost 2 bases and J 0 bases, leaving 11 bases between the germline ends. Supplemented by reference TRBV5-6 and TRBJ1-4, the full variable domain reads DAGVTQSPTHLIKTRGQQVTLRCSPKSGHDTVSWYQQALGQGPQFIFQYYEEEERQRGNFPDRFSGHQFPNYSSELNVNALLLGDSALYLCASSFGGTATNEKLFFGSGTQLSVL.

The chain uses TRBV12-3 or TRBV12-4 and TRBJ1-1; D call uncertain. V lost 3 bases and J 1 base, leaving 15 bases between the germline ends. The CDR3 contains 16 residues. Written as DNA, the CDR3 is TGTGCCAGCAGTTTTGGGTTGGGAGGAGGGAACACTGAAGCTTTCTTT. Translated: CASSFGLGGGNTEAFF.

V is TRBV20-1 and J is TRBJ2-3, with 8 bases aligning to TRBD2. The CDR3 loop spans 15 amino acids. Germline values: CDR1 DFQATT, CDR2 SNEGSKA (reference sequence). The junction had 8 bases not matched to a gene; V was cut back by 6 bases and J by 0 bases. CDR3 loop: CSATASGSSTDTQYF. For the CDR3, the DNA is TGCAGTGCCACAGCTAGCGGGTCTAGCACAGATACGCAGTATTTT.

The J gene is TRBJ2-5, the V gene TRBV19; 9 bases fit TRBD1. Trimming removed 5 bases from V and 0 bases from J; junction bases left unmatched: 4. The CDR3 has 15 residues. CDR1 and CDR2 (germline): LNHDA, SQIVND (reference sequence). This chain's CDR3 is CASSPGTGYQETQYF. For the CDR3, the DNA is TGTGCCAGTAGTCCCGGGACAGGGTACCAAGAGACCCAGTACTTC.